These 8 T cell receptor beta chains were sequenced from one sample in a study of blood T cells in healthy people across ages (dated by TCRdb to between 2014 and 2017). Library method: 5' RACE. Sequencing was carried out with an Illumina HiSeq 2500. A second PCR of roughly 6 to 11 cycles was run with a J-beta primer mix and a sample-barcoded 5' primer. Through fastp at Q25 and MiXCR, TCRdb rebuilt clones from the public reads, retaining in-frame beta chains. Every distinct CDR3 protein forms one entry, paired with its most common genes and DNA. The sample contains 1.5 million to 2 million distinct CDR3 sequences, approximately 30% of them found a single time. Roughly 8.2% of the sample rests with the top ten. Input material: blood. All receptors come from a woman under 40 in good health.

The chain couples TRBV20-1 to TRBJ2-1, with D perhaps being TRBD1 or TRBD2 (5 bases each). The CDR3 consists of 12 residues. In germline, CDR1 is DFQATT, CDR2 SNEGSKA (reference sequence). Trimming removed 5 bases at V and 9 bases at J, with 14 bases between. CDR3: CSAAGRDFEQFF. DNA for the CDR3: TGCAGTGCTGCGGGCAGGGATTTTGAGCAGTTCTTC.

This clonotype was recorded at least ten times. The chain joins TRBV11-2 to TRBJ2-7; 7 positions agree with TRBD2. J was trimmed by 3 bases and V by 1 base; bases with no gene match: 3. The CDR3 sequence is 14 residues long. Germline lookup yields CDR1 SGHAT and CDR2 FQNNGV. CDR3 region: CASSLGGGNYEQYF. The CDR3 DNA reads TGTGCCAGCAGCTTAGGCGGGGGAAACTACGAGCAGTACTTC.

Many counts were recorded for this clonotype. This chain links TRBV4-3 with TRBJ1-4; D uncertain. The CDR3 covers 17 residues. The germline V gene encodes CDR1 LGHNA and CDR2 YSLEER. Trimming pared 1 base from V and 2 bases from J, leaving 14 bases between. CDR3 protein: CASSQALPVGTNEKLFF. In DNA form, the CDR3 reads TGCGCCAGCAGCCAAGCCCTTCCAGTAGGGACTAATGAAAAACTGTTTTTT.

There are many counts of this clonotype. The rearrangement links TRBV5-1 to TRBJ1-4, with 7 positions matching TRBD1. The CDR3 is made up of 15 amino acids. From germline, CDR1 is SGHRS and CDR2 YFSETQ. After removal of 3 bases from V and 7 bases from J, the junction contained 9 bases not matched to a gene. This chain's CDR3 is CASSSTGQPLEKLFF. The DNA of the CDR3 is TGCGCCAGCAGCTCGACGGGACAGCCCCTTGAAAAACTGTTTTTT.

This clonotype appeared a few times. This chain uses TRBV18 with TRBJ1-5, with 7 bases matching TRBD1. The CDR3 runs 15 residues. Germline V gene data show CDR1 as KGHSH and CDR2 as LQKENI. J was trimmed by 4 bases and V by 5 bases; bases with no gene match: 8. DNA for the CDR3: TGTGCCAGCTCATCACGGACAGGAGAAAATCAGCCCCAGCATTTT. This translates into CASSSRTGENQPQHF.

CDR3 region: CASSQGGTVYEQFF. In nucleotides, the CDR3 is TGCGCCAGCAGCCAAGGCGGGACAGTCTACGAGCAGTTCTTC. The rearrangement links TRBV4-1 to TRBJ2-1; D might be TRBD1 (7 bases). This CDR3 has 14 amino acids. Trimming pared 1 base from V and 10 bases from J, leaving 14 bases between. Germline CDR1 and CDR2: MGHRA and YSYEKL.

In DNA, the CDR3 is TGCGCCAGCAGTGAGCGGAACGGTGATGCCTACGAGCAGTACTTC. Translated: CASSERNGDAYEQYF. The chain carries TRBV10-1 and TRBJ2-7; D gene ambiguous. CDR3 length equals 15 residues. V was clipped by 2 bases and J by 2 bases, with 13 bases between them. Germline loops: CDR1 WNHNN, CDR2 SYGVQD (reference sequence).

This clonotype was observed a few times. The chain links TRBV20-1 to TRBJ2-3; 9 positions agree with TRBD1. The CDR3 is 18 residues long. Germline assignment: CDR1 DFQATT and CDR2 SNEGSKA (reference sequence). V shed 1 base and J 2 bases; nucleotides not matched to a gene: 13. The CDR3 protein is CSARAGRRGQGSTDTQYF. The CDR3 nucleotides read TGCAGTGCTAGAGCCGGACGAAGGGGACAGGGTTCCACAGATACGCAGTATTTT.